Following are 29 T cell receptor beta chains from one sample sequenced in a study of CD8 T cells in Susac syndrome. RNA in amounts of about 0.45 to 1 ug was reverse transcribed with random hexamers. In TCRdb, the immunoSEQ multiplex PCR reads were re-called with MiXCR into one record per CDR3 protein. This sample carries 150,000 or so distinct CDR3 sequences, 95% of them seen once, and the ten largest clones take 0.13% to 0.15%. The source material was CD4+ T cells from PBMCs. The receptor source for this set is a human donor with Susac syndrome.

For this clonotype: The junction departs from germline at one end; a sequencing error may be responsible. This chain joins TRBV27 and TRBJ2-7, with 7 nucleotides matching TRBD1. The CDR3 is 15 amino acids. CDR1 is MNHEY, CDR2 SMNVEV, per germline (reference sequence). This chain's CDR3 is CASSLSGQVAYEQYF. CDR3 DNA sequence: TGTGCCAGCAGTCTATCCGGACAGGTCGCCTACGAGCAGTACTTC.

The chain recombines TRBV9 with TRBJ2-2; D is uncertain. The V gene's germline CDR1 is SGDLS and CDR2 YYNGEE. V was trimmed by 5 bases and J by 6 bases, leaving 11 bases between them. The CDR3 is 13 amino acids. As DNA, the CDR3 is TGTGCCAGCAGTCCTCGTATGGCCGGGGAGCTGTTTTTT. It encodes CASSPRMAGELFF. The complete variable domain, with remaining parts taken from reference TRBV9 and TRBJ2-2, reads DSGVTQTPKHLITATGQRVTLRCSPRSGDLSVYWYQQSLDQGLQFLIQYYNGEERAKGNILERFSAQQFPDLHSELNLSSLELGDSALYFCASSPRMAGELFFGEGSRLTVL.

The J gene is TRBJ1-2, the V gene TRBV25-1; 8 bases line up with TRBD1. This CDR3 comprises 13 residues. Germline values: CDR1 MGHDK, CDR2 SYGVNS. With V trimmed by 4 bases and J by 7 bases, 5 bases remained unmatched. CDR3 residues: CASSGQGARGYTF. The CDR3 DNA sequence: TGTGCCAGCAGTGGGCAGGGGGCTCGTGGCTACACCTTC.

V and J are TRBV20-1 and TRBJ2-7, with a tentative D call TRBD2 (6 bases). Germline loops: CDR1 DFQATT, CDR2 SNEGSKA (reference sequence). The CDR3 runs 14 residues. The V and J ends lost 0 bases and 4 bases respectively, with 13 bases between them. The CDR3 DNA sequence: TGCAGTGCTAGAGATGCAGTGGGACTTTACGAGCAGTACTTC. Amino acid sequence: CSARDAVGLYEQYF.

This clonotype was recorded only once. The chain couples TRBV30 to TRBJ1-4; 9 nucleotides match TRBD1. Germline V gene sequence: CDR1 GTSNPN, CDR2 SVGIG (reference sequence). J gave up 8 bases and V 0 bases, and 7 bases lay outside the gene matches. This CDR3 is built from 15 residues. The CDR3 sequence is CAWSVGTGRREKLFF. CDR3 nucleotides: TGTGCCTGGAGTGTGGGGACAGGGAGACGAGAAAAACTGTTTTTT.

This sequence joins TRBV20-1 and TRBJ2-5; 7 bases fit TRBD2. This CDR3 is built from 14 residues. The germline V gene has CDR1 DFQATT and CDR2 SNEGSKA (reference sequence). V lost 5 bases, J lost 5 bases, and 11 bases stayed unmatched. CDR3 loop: CSADRSGYGETQYF. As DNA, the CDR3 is TGCAGTGCTGACCGTAGCGGGTACGGGGAGACCCAGTACTTC.

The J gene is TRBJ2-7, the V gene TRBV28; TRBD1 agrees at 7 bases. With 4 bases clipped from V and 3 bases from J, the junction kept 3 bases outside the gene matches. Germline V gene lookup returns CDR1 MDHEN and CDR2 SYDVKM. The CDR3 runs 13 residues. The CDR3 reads CASSWDRHYEQYF. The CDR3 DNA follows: TGTGCCAGCAGTTGGGACAGACACTACGAGCAGTACTTC.

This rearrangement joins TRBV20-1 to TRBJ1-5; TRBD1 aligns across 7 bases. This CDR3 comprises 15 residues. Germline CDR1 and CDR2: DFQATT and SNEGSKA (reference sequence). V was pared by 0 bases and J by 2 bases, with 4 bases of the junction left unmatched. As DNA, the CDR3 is TGCAGTGCTAGAGATAGCGGACAGGGCAATCAGCCCCAGCATTTT. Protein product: CSARDSGQGNQPQHF.

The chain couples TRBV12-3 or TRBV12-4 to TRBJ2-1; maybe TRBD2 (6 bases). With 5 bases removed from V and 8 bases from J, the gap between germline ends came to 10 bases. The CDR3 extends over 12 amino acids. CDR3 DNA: TGTGCCAGCAGTCGCGGCGGGGATGAGCAGTTCTTC. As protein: CASSRGGDEQFF.

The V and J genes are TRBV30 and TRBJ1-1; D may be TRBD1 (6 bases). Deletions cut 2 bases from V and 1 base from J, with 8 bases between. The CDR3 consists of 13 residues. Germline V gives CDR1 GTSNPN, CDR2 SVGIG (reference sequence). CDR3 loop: CAWSTGTNTEAFF. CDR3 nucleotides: TGTGCCTGGAGTACAGGGACGAACACTGAAGCTTTCTTT.

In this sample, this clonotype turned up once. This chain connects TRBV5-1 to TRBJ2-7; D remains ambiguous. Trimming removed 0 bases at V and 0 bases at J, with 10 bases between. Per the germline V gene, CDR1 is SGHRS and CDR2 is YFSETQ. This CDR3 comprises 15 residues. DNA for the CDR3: TGCGCCAGCAGCTTGGACGGGCCAAGCTCCTACGAGCAGTACTTC. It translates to CASSLDGPSSYEQYF. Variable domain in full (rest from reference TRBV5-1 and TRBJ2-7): KAGVTQTPRYLIKTRGQQVTLSCSPISGHRSVSWYQQTPGQGLQFLFEYFSETQRNKGNFPGRFSGRQFSNSRSEMNVSTLELGDSALYLCASSLDGPSSYEQYFGPGTRLTVT.

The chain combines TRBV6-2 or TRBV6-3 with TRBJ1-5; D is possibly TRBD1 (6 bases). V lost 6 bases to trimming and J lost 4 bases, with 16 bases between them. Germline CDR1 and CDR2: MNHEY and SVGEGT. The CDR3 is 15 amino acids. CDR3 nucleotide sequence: TGTGCCAGCAGCTTGGAAGTAGGGGGAAATCAGCCCCAGCATTTT. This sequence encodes CASSLEVGGNQPQHF.

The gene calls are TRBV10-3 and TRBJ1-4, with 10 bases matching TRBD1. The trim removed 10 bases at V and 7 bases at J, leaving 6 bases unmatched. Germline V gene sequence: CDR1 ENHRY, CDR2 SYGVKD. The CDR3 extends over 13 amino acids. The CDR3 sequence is CATRQGAVEKLFF. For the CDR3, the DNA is TGTGCCACCCGACAGGGGGCGGTTGAAAAACTGTTTTTT.

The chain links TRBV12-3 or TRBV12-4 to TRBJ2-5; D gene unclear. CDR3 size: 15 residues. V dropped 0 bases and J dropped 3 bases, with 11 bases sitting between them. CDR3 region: CASSLARRREETQYF. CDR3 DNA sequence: TGTGCCAGCAGTTTAGCGCGGCGTCGAGAAGAGACCCAGTACTTC.

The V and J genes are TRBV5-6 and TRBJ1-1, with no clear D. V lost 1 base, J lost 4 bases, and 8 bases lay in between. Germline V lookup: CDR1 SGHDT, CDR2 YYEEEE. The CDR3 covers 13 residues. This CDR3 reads CASSLLASTEAFF. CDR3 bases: TGTGCCAGCAGCTTGCTTGCTAGCACTGAAGCTTTCTTT.

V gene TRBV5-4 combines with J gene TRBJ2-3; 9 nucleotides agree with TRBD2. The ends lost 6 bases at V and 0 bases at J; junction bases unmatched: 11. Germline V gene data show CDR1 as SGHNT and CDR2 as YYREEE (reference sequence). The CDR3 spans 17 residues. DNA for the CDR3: TGTGCCAGCACCCCCGGTGGGCTAGCGGGAAGCACAGATACGCAGTATTTT. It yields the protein CASTPGGLAGSTDTQYF.

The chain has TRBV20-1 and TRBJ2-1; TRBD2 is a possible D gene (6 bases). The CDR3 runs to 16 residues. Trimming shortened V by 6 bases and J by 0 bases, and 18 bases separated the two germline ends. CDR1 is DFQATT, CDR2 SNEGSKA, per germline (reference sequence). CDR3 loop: CSAPTRERGSYNEQFF. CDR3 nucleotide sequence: TGCAGTGCGCCCACCCGGGAGAGGGGCTCCTACAATGAGCAGTTCTTC.

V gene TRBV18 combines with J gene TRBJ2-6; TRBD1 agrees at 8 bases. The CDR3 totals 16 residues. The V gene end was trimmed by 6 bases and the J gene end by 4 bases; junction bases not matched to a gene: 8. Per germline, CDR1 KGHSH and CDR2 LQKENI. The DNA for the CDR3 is TGTGCCAGCTCGCCGCAGGGGGCTGCGGGGGCCAACGTCCTGACTTTC. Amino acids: CASSPQGAAGANVLTF. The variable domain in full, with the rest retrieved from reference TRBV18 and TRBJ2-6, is NAGVMQNPRHLVRRRGQEARLRCSPMKGHSHVYWYRQLPEEGLKFMVYLQKENIIDESGMPKERFSAEFPKEGPSILRIQQVVRGDSAAYFCASSPQGAAGANVLTFGAGSRLTVL.

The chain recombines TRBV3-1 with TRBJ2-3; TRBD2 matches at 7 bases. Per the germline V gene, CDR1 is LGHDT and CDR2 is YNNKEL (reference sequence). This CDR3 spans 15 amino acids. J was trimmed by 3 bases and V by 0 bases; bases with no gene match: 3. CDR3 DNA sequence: TGTGCCAGCAGCCAAGAAGGGACTACTACAGATACGCAGTATTTT. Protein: CASSQEGTTTDTQYF.

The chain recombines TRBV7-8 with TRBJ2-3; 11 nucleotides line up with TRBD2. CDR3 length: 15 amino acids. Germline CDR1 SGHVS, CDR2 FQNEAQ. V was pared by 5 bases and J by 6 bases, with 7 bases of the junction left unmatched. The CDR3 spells CASSHQLAGEDTQYF. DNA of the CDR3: TGTGCCAGCAGCCATCAACTAGCGGGAGAGGATACGCAGTATTTT. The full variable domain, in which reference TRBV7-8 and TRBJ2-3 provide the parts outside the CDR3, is GAGVSQSPRYKVAKRGQDVALRCDPISGHVSLFWYQQALGQGPEFLTYFQNEAQLDKSGLPSDRFFAERPEGSVSTLKIQRTQQEDSAVYLCASSHQLAGEDTQYFGPGTRLTVL.

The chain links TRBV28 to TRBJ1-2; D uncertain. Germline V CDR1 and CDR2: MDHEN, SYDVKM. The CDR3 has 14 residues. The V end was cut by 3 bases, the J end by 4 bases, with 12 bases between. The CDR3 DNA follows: TGTGCCAGCAGTTTCGGGCGGAAGCGCTATGGCTACACCTTC. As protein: CASSFGRKRYGYTF.

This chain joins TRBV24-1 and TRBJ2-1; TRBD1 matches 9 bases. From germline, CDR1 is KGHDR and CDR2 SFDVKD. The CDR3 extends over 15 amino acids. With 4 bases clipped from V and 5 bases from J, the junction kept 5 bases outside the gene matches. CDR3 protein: CATSDSGTGNNEQFF. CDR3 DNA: TGTGCCACCAGTGACTCCGGGACAGGGAACAATGAGCAGTTCTTC.

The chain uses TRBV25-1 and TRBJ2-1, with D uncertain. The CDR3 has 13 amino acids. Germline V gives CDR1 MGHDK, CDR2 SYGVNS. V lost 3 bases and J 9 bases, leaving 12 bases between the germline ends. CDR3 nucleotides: TGTGCCAGCAGTGAGCCAGGAATCGGTGAGCAGTTCTTC. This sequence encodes CASSEPGIGEQFF. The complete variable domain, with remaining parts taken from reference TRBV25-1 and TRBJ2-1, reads EADIYQTPRYLVIGTGKKITLECSQTMGHDKMYWYQQDPGMELHLIHYSYGVNSTEKGDLSSESTVSRIRTEHFPLTLESARPSHTSQYLCASSEPGIGEQFFGPGTRLTVL.

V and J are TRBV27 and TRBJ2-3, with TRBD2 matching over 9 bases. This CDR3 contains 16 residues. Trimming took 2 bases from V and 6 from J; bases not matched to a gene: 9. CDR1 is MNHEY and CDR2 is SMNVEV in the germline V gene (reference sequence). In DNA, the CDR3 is TGTGCCAGCAGTTTACTAGCGGGGTGGTCCCCGGATACGCAGTATTTT. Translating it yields CASSLLAGWSPDTQYF.

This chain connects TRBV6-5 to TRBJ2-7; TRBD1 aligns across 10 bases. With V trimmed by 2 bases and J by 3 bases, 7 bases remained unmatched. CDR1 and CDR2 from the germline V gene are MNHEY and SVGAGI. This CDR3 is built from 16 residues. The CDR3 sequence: CASSYRTGGRSYEQYF. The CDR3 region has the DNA TGTGCCAGCAGTTACCGGACAGGGGGTCGGAGCTACGAGCAGTACTTC.

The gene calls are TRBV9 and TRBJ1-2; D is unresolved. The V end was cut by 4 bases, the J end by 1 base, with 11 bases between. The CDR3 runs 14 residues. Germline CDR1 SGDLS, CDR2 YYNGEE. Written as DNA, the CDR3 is TGTGCCAGCAGCCGGACGGGATTTAACTATGGCTACACCTTC. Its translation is CASSRTGFNYGYTF. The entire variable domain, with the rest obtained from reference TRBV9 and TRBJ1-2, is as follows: DSGVTQTPKHLITATGQRVTLRCSPRSGDLSVYWYQQSLDQGLQFLIQYYNGEERAKGNILERFSAQQFPDLHSELNLSSLELGDSALYFCASSRTGFNYGYTFGSGTRLTVV.

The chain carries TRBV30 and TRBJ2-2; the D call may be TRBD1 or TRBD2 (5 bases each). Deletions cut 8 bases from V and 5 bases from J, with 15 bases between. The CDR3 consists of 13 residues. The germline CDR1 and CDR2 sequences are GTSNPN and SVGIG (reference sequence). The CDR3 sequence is CARGVKKTGELFF. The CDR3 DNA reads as TGTGCCAGAGGGGTCAAAAAAACCGGGGAGCTGTTTTTT.

Here the CDR3 DNA reads TGTGCCAGCAGTCCGGGACTAGCGGACAATGAGCAGTTCTTC. This sequence encodes CASSPGLADNEQFF. The rearrangement joins TRBV5-6 to TRBJ2-1, with 11 bases aligning to TRBD2. Looked up from germline, CDR1 is SGHDT and CDR2 is YYEEEE. V shed 5 bases and J 5 bases; nucleotides not matched to a gene: 3. This CDR3 has 14 residues.

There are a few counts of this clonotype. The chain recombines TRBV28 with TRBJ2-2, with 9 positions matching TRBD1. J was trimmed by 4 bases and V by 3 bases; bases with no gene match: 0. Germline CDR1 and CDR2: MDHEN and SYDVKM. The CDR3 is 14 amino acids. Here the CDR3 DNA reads TGTGCCAGCAGTTTGACAGGGGGCACCGGGGAGCTGTTTTTT. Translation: CASSLTGGTGELFF.